This T cell receptor beta chain emerged from a study of cytomegalovirus exposure and HLA in healthy donors. Overall study: As an earlier analysis found, about 200 million T cells yielded about 120 million unique TCR beta sequences. General study findings and limits: The authors excluded some V segments, including TRBV6-2 and TRBV6-3, as indistinguishable. Trimming of TCR beta V- and J-genes showed a link, identified in a later analysis, to a missense DCLRE1C variant.

A word on this clone: As yet, its antigen is unknown.

Researchers ran the PCR with 60 Vbeta and 13 Jbeta primers. The method was immunoSEQ multiplex PCR; TCRdb's version includes in-frame clones alone and lacks a portion of them. The sample contains roughly 150,000 clones, 80% to 85% of which appear only once. The CDR3 runs 14 residues. Germline lookup yields CDR1 MNHNY and CDR2 SVGAGI (reference sequence). V gave up 6 bases and J gave up 6 bases; unmatched junction bases: 6. This TCR was recovered from a boy between 2 and 10 years old in good health and CMV-seronegative. Source material: PBMCs. V and J are TRBV6-6 and TRBJ1-5; 9 bases are a match to TRBD1. CDR3 in amino acids: CASSPTGGSQPQHF. The CDR3 DNA reads TGTGCCAGCAGCCCGACAGGGGGAAGTCAGCCCCAGCATTTT.